Presented here are 23 T cell receptor beta chains from one specimen sequenced in a study of Ad26.COV2.S vaccination and SARS-CoV-2 variants. Libraries were prepared by immunoSEQ multiplex PCR; TCRdb keeps only in-frame clonotypes and omits some of them. Seen here are roughly 300,000 clones, 88% observed once, and the top ten hold roughly 6%. The treatment here: about 20 received Ad26.COV2.S at low or high dose, single or two shots; roughly 5 received placebo; per-sample allocation not given. Following the first vaccine or placebo injection, samples were taken on day 63. The sequencing here drew on peripheral blood, taken in a trial of Ad26.COV2.S vaccine versus placebo. The receptor set was obtained from a person aged 18-65 years who received the Ad26.COV2.S COVID-19 vaccine or a placebo.

The gene calls are TRBV6-5 and TRBJ2-5; 13 bases are shared with TRBD2. The junction had 8 bases not matched to a gene; V was cut back by 11 bases and J by 5 bases. This CDR3 contains 14 residues. CDR1 and CDR2 from the germline V gene are MNHEY and SVGAGI. DNA of the CDR3: TGTGCCGGGGGGACTAGCGGGGAAGTTGAGACCCAGTACTTC. Translating it yields CAGGTSGEVETQYF.

The rearrangement links TRBV7-2 to TRBJ2-3, with D possibly being TRBD1 (6 bases). In germline, CDR1 is SGHTA, CDR2 FQGNSA. The CDR3 is 15 residues long. Trimming removed 6 bases at V and 1 base at J, with 14 bases between. The CDR3 DNA follows: TGTGCCAGCAGACAGGGTAGTTATGGCACAGATACGCAGTATTTT. Protein: CASRQGSYGTDTQYF. The entire variable domain, with the rest obtained from reference TRBV7-2 and TRBJ2-3, is as follows: GAGVSQSPSNKVTEKGKDVELRCDPISGHTALYWYRQSLGQGLEFLIYFQGNSAPDKSGLPSDRFSAERTGGSVSTLTIQRTQQEDSAVYLCASRQGSYGTDTQYFGPGTRLTVL.

The rearrangement joins TRBV11-2 to TRBJ2-7, with a possible D match to TRBD1 (6 bases). CDR3 length: 18 amino acids. Trimming stripped 0 bases from V and 3 bases from J, with 21 bases between. Looked up from germline, CDR1 is SGHAT and CDR2 is FQNNGV. This CDR3 reads CASSLDPGHPKGVYEQYF. The CDR3 nucleotides are TGTGCCAGCAGCTTAGACCCGGGACATCCCAAAGGGGTCTACGAGCAGTACTTC.

The gene calls are TRBV30 and TRBJ2-1; D uncertain. With 1 base removed from V and 14 bases from J, the gap between germline ends came to 12 bases. The CDR3 covers 11 residues. Germline V gene data show CDR1 as GTSNPN and CDR2 as SVGIG (reference sequence). The CDR3 spells CAWSDRASEFF. The DNA for the CDR3 is TGTGCCTGGAGTGACCGGGCCTCAGAGTTCTTC.

The chain recombines TRBV29-1 with TRBJ1-2; possible D gene TRBD1, 5 bases. The V end lost 8 bases, the J end lost 8 bases, and 15 bases lay between the germline ends. Per germline, CDR1 SQVTM and CDR2 ANQGSEA. This CDR3 contains 11 residues. The CDR3, as DNA: TGCAGCTACTACGGAGGGGTGGGCTACACCTTC. Translating gives CSYYGGVGYTF.

This chain uses TRBV5-6 with TRBJ2-1; D is uncertain. CDR1 and CDR2 (germline): SGHDT, YYEEEE. Trimming left V 2 bases short and J 0 bases short, with 9 bases between. This CDR3 is 15 amino acids long. The CDR3 DNA sequence: TGTGCCAGCAGCTTTTTAGTCGGCTCCTACAATGAGCAGTTCTTC. Protein sequence: CASSFLVGSYNEQFF.

The chain joins TRBV25-1 to TRBJ1-6; D gene unclear. The CDR3 is 16 residues long. Germline V CDR1 and CDR2: MGHDK, SYGVNS. Trimming removed 4 bases at V and 2 bases at J, with 12 bases between. The CDR3: CASSVAGSTYNSPLHF. CDR3 sequence (DNA): TGTGCCAGCAGTGTTGCGGGTAGTACCTATAATTCACCCCTCCACTTT.

The chain has TRBV24-1 and TRBJ1-3, with TRBD1 matching 8 bases. The CDR3 has 14 residues. Trimming took 5 bases from V and 4 from J; bases not matched to a gene: 3. Germline V gives CDR1 KGHDR, CDR2 SFDVKD. CDR3 sequence reads: CATSARTGGNTIYF. In DNA form, the CDR3 reads TGTGCCACCAGTGCCCGGACAGGGGGAAACACCATATATTTT.

The rearrangement joins TRBV5-1 to TRBJ2-1; 11 bases line up with TRBD2. Germline lookup yields CDR1 SGHRS and CDR2 YFSETQ. V gave up 4 bases and J gave up 1 base; unmatched junction bases: 1. This CDR3 is 15 amino acids long. The CDR3 region has the DNA TGCGCCAGCAGCCCTAGCGGGGGGTCCTACAATGAGCAGTTCTTC. Its translation is CASSPSGGSYNEQFF.

V and J are TRBV28 and TRBJ2-7; weak D call: TRBD2 (5 bases). V was trimmed by 2 bases and J by 0 bases, leaving 11 bases between them. Germline V gene data show CDR1 as MDHEN and CDR2 as SYDVKM. The CDR3 loop spans 15 amino acids. The CDR3 DNA reads as TGTGCCAGCAGTTTAGTCCAGCGGAGCTCCTACGAGCAGTACTTC. This gives the protein CASSLVQRSSYEQYF.

J is TRBJ2-1 and V is TRBV4-1, with 10 bases matching TRBD2. This CDR3 has 20 residues. Germline CDR1 is MGHRA and CDR2 is YSYEKL. V lost 2 bases, J lost 7 bases, and 20 bases stayed unmatched. In DNA, the CDR3 is TGCGCCAGCAGCCAAAGGAAAACCGGGACTAGCGAGACTCTAATAAATGAGCAGTTCTTC. Translated, it gives CASSQRKTGTSETLINEQFF.

The V call is TRBV30, the J call TRBJ1-3; the match to TRBD1 covers 8 bases. This CDR3 comprises 14 residues. The germline gives CDR1 GTSNPN, CDR2 SVGIG (reference sequence). With 8 bases clipped from V and 7 bases from J, the junction kept 13 bases outside the gene matches. Written as DNA, the CDR3 is TGTGCCGCTACACCCGGAACAGGGGGTAACACCATATATTTT. Translating it yields CAATPGTGGNTIYF. Drawing the rest from reference TRBV30 and TRBJ1-3, the complete variable domain is SQTIHQWPATLVQPVGSPLSLECTVEGTSNPNLYWYRQAAGRGLQLLFYSVGIGQISSEVPQNLSASRPQDRQFILSSKKLLLSDSGFYLCAATPGTGGNTIYFGEGSWLTVV.

The V and J genes are TRBV12-2 and TRBJ2-6. TRBV12-2 is a pseudogene segment. This CDR3 spans 11 amino acids. The CDR3 region is CASAVANVLTF. The DNA of the CDR3 is TGTGCAAGCGCCGTGGCCAACGTCCTGACTTTC.

The genes are TRBV19 and TRBJ2-7, with 8 bases identical to TRBD1. The CDR3 loop spans 12 amino acids. Per germline, CDR1 LNHDA and CDR2 SQIVND (reference sequence). The V and J ends lost 3 bases and 6 bases, in that order; junction bases with no gene match: 1. The CDR3 sequence is CASSIGTGEQYF. As DNA, the CDR3 is TGTGCCAGTAGTATTGGGACAGGCGAGCAGTACTTC.

This clone was seen a single time. The chain has TRBV12-3 or TRBV12-4 and TRBJ2-5; D uncertain. This CDR3 has 13 residues. The V end lost 2 bases, the J end lost 3 bases, and 7 bases lay between the germline ends. In nucleotides, the CDR3 is TGTGCCAGCAGTTTAAGGCGGAAAGAGACCCAGTACTTC. Translating gives CASSLRRKETQYF.

V and J are TRBV13 and TRBJ2-7; TRBD2 matches at 7 bases. The CDR3 is made up of 19 amino acids. The ends lost 4 bases at V and 3 bases at J; junction bases unmatched: 21. The germline CDR1 and CDR2 sequences are PRHDT and FYEKMQ (reference sequence). CDR3 bases: TGTGCCAGCAGCTCTTCCCGACCGTCCGCGGGAGCTTTCAGCTACGAGCAGTACTTC. Its translation: CASSSSRPSAGAFSYEQYF.

CDR3 sequence: CASSWGASLDGEKLFF. CDR3 DNA sequence: TGTGCCAGCAGCTGGGGGGCCAGCTTGGACGGAGAAAAACTGTTTTTT. The genes are TRBV13 and TRBJ1-4; D is perhaps TRBD1 (6 bases). The germline V gene has CDR1 PRHDT and CDR2 FYEKMQ (reference sequence). The CDR3 loop spans 16 amino acids. V was shortened by 4 bases and J by 8 bases, with 20 bases between the two germline ends.

This clone showed up just once. The chain recombines TRBV7-8 with TRBJ1-6, with 10 bases that match TRBD1. The V segment lost 8 bases and the J segment 9 bases; nucleotides outside the gene matches: 10. Per the germline V gene, CDR1 is SGHVS and CDR2 is FQNEAQ. The CDR3 consists of 15 residues. Here the CDR3 reads CASGAGTGVSSPLHF. The CDR3 DNA is TGTGCCAGCGGAGCCGGGACAGGGGTTAGTTCACCCCTCCACTTT. Combining the CDR3 with reference TRBV7-8 and TRBJ1-6 gives the whole variable domain GAGVSQSPRYKVAKRGQDVALRCDPISGHVSLFWYQQALGQGPEFLTYFQNEAQLDKSGLPSDRFFAERPEGSVSTLKIQRTQQEDSAVYLCASGAGTGVSSPLHFGNGTRLTVT.

This clone was observed once. V usage is TRBV11-3 and J usage is TRBJ2-3; TRBD2 matches at 10 bases. The junction had 5 bases not matched to a gene; V was cut back by 3 bases and J by 5 bases. CDR3 length: 15 amino acids. Germline values: CDR1 SGHNT, CDR2 YENEEA. As DNA, the CDR3 is TGTGCCAGCAGCTTTGATAGCGGGGGGCAAGATACGCAGTATTTT. Protein: CASSFDSGGQDTQYF.

The chain links TRBV6-5 to TRBJ1-1; tentatively, D is TRBD1 (5 bases). The ends were cut back, 8 bases at V and 0 bases at J, with 16 bases in the middle. This CDR3 contains 15 residues. Germline V gene data show CDR1 as MNHEY and CDR2 as SVGAGI. This CDR3 reads CASSRGSPMNTEAFF. The CDR3 bases are TGTGCCAGCTCGCGGGGCAGCCCCATGAACACTGAAGCTTTCTTT.

The J gene is TRBJ1-4, the V gene TRBV15; the D is unclear. Germline V gives CDR1 LNHNV, CDR2 YYDKDF (reference sequence). Trimming took off 6 bases at V and 0 bases at J, with 8 bases between the two ends. This CDR3 spans 14 amino acids. CDR3 sequence: CATRARATNEKLFF. CDR3 DNA: TGTGCCACCAGGGCTCGTGCAACTAATGAAAAACTGTTTTTT. The whole variable domain, filled in from reference TRBV15 and TRBJ1-4, reads DAMVIQNPRYQVTQFGKPVTLSCSQTLNHNVMYWYQQKSSQAPKLLFHYYDKDFNNEADTPDNFQSRRPNTSFCFLDIRSPGLGDTAMYLCATRARATNEKLFFGSGTQLSVL.

The CDR3: CASSPLSGELFF. CDR3 DNA: TGCGCCAGCAGCCCACTGTCCGGGGAGCTGTTTTTT. V gene TRBV4-1 combines with J gene TRBJ2-2; D call uncertain. Germline assignment: CDR1 MGHRA and CDR2 YSYEKL. The CDR3 covers 12 residues. The V gene lost 4 bases and the J gene lost 6 bases, with 6 bases spanning the gap.

This chain joins TRBV6-6 and TRBJ1-4; 9 nucleotides match TRBD1. The CDR3 extends over 12 amino acids. Looked up from germline, CDR1 is MNHNY and CDR2 is SVGAGI (reference sequence). Trimming removed 10 bases from V and 7 bases from J; junction bases left unmatched: 4. The CDR3 sequence: CATTGGSEKLFF. For the CDR3, the DNA is TGTGCCACCACAGGGGGCAGTGAAAAACTGTTTTTT.